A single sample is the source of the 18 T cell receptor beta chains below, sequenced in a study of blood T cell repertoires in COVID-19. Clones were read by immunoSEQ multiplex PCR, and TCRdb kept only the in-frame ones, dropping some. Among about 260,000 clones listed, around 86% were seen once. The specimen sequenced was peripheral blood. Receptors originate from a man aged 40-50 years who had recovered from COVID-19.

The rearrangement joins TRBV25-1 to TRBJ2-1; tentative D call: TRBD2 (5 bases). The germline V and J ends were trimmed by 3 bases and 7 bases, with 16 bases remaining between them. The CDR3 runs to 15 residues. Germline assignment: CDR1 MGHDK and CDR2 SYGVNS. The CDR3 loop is CASSDLPAGSNEQFF. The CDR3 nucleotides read TGTGCCAGCAGTGACCTCCCTGCTGGGAGTAATGAGCAGTTCTTC.

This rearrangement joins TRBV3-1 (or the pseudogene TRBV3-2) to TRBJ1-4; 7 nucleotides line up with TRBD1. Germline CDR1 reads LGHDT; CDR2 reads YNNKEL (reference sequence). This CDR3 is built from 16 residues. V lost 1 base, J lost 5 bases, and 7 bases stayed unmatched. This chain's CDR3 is CASSQVRGQLNEKLFF. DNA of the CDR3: TGTGCCAGCAGCCAAGTACGGGGACAGTTAAATGAAAAACTGTTTTTT.

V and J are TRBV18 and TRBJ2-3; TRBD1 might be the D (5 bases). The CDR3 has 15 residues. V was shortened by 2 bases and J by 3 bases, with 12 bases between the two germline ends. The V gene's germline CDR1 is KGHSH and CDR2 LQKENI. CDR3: CASSPGAPKTDTQYF. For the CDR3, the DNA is TGTGCCAGCTCACCAGGGGCCCCCAAAACAGATACGCAGTATTTT. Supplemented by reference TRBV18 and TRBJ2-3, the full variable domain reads NAGVMQNPRHLVRRRGQEARLRCSPMKGHSHVYWYRQLPEEGLKFMVYLQKENIIDESGMPKERFSAEFPKEGPSILRIQQVVRGDSAAYFCASSPGAPKTDTQYFGPGTRLTVL.

CDR3 bases: TGTGCCAGCATCCCAACCGGGACTAGCGGGTTTGGCAACTACGAGCAGTACTTC. This translates into CASIPTGTSGFGNYEQYF. V is TRBV6-2 or TRBV6-3 and J is TRBJ2-7, with 12 positions matching TRBD2. This CDR3 is built from 18 residues. With 7 bases clipped from V and 3 bases from J, the junction kept 16 bases outside the gene matches. The V gene's germline CDR1 is MNHEY and CDR2 SVGEGT.

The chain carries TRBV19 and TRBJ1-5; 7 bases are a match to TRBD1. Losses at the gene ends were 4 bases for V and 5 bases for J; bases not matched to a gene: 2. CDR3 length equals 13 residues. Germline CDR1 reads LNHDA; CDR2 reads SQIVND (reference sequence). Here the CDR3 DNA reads TGTGCCAGTAGTAGACAGGGCTATCAGCCCCAGCATTTT. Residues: CASSRQGYQPQHF.

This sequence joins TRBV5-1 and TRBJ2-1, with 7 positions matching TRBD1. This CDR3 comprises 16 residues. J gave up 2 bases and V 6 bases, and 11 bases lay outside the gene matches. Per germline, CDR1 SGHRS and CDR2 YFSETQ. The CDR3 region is CASTRETGATYNEQFF. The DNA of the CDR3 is TGCGCCAGCACCCGGGAAACAGGGGCGACCTACAATGAGCAGTTCTTC. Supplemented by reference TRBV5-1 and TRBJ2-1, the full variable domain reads KAGVTQTPRYLIKTRGQQVTLSCSPISGHRSVSWYQQTPGQGLQFLFEYFSETQRNKGNFPGRFSGRQFSNSRSEMNVSTLELGDSALYLCASTRETGATYNEQFFGPGTRLTVL.

This CDR3 reads CARSPGGGATNEKLFF. The DNA for the CDR3 is TGTGCCAGAAGCCCCGGTGGGGGGGCAACTAATGAAAAACTGTTTTTT. The chain has TRBV5-3 and TRBJ1-4; tentatively, D is TRBD1 (5 bases). TRBV5-3 falls under the ORF class, with uncertain function. CDR3 length: 16 residues. With 4 bases removed from V and 0 bases from J, the gap between germline ends came to 13 bases.

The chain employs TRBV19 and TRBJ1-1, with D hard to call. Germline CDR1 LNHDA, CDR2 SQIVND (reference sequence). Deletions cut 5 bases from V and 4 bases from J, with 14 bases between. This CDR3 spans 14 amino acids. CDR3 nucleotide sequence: TGTGCCAGTAGTGGGCATTGGACTGGCACTGAAGCTTTCTTT. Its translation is CASSGHWTGTEAFF.

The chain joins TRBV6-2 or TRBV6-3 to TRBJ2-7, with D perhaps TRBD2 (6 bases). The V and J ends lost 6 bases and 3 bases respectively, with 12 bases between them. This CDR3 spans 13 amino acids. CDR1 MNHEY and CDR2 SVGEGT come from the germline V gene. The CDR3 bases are TGTGCCAGCAGCCGCCGGGACTTCTACGAGCAGTACTTC. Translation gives CASSRRDFYEQYF.

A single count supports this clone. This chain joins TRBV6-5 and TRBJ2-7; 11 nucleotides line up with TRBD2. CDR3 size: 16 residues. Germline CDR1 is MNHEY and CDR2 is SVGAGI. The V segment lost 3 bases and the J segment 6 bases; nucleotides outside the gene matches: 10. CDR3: CASSYGTSGRRSEQYF. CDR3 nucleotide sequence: TGTGCCAGCAGTTATGGGACTAGCGGTCGACGAAGCGAGCAGTACTTC.

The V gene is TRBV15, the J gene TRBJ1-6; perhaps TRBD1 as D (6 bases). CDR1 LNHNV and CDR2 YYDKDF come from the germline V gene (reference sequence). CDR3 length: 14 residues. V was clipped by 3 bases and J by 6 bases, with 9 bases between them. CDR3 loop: CATSSWTVNSPLHF. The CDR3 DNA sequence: TGTGCCACCAGCAGCTGGACAGTTAATTCACCCCTCCACTTT. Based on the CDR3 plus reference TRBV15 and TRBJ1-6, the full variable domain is DAMVIQNPRYQVTQFGKPVTLSCSQTLNHNVMYWYQQKSSQAPKLLFHYYDKDFNNEADTPDNFQSRRPNTSFCFLDIRSPGLGDTAMYLCATSSWTVNSPLHFGNGTRLTVT.

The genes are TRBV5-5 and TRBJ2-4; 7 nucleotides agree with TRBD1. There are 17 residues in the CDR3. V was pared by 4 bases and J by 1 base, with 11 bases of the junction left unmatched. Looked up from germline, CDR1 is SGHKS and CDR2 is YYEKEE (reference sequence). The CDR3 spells CASSGTVSTGAKNIQYF. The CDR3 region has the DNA TGTGCCAGCAGCGGGACAGTTTCCACCGGGGCCAAAAACATTCAGTACTTC.

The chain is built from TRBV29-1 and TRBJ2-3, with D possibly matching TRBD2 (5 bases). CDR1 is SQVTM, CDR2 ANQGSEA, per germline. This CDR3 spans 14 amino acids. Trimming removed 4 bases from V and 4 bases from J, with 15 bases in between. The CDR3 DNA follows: TGCAGCGTTGGGTTGAGAGGGAGCCCAGATACGCAGTATTTT. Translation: CSVGLRGSPDTQYF.

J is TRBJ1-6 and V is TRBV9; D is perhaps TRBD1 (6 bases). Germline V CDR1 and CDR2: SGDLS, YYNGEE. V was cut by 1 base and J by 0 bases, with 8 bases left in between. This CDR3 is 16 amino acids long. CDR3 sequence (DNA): TGTGCCAGCAGCGTAACAGGGAGCTCCTATAATTCACCCCTCCACTTT. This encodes CASSVTGSSYNSPLHF.

The CDR3 here is CASSRGLSTDTQYF. In DNA form, the CDR3 reads TGTGCCAGTAGTAGGGGGCTTAGCACAGATACGCAGTATTTT. The chain carries TRBV19 and TRBJ2-3; D might be TRBD1 (6 bases). The CDR3 is 14 residues long. The germline V gene encodes CDR1 LNHDA and CDR2 SQIVND (reference sequence). Trimming removed 4 bases from V and 0 bases from J, with 8 bases in between.

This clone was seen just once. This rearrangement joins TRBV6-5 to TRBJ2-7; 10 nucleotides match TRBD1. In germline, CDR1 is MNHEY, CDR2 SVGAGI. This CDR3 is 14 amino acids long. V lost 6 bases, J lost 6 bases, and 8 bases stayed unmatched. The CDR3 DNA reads TGTGCCAGCAGCCTGGACAGGGGGTACTTCGAGCAGTACTTC. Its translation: CASSLDRGYFEQYF.

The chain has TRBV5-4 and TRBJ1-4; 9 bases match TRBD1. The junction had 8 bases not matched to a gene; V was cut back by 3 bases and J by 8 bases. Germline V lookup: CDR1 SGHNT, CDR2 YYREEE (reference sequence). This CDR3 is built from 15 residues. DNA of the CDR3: TGTGCCAGCAGCTCTACAGGGGGCTCATGGGAAAAACTGTTTTTT. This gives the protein CASSSTGGSWEKLFF. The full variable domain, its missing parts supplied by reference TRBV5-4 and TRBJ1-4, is ETGVTQSPTHLIKTRGQQVTLRCSSQSGHNTVSWYQQALGQGPQFIFQYYREEENGRGNFPPRFSGLQFPNYSSELNVNALELDDSALYLCASSSTGGSWEKLFFGSGTQLSVL.

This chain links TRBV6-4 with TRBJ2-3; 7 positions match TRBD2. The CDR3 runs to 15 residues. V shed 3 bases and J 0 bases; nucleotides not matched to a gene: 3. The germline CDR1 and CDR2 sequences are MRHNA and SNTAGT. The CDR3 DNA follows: TGTGCCAGCAGTGAATCGGGGGGTAGCACAGATACGCAGTATTTT. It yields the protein CASSESGGSTDTQYF.